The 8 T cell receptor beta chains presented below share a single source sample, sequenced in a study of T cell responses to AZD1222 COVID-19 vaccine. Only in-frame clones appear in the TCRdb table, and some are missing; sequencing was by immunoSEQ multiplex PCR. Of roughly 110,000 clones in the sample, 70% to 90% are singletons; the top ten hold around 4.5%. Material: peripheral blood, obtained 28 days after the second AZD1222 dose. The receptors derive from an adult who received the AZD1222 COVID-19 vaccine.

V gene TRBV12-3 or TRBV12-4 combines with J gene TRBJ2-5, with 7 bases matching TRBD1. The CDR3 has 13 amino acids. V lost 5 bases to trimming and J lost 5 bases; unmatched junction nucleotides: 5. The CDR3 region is CASSRDSRETQYF. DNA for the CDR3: TGTGCCAGCAGTCGGGACAGCAGGGAGACCCAGTACTTC.

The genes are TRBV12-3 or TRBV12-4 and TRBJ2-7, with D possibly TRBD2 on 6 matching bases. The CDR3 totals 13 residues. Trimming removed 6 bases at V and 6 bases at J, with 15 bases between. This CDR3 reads CASRGTVGGEQYF. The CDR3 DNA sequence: TGTGCCAGCAGGGGGACTGTCGGCGGCGAGCAGTACTTC.

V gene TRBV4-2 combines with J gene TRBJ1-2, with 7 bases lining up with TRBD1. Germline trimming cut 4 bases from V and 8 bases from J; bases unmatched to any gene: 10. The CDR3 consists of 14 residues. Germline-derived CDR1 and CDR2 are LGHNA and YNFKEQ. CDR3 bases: TGTGCCAGCAGCCCTCCGGGACAGTTTGACGGCTACACCTTC. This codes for CASSPPGQFDGYTF.

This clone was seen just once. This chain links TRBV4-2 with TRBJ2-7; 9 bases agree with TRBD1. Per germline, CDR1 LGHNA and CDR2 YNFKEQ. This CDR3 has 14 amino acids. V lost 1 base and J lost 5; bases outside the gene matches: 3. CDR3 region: CASSQAQGANEQYF. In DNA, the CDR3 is TGTGCCAGCAGCCAAGCACAGGGGGCCAACGAGCAGTACTTC.

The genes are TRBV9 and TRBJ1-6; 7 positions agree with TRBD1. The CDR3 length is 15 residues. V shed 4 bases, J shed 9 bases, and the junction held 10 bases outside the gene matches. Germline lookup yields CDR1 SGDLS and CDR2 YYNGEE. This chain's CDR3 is CASSSGARGGSPLHF. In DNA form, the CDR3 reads TGTGCCAGCAGCTCTGGGGCCAGGGGGGGTTCACCCCTCCACTTT.

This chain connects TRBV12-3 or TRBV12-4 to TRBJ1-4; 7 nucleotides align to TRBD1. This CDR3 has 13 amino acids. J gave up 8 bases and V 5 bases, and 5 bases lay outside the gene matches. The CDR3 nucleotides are TGTGCCAGCAGTCCAGGGGGGACGGAAAAACTGTTTTTT. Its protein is CASSPGGTEKLFF.

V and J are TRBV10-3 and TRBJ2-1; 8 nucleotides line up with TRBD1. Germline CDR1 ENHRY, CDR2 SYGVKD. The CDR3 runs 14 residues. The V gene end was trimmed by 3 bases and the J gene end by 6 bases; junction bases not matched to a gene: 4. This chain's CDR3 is CAISDPTGANEQFF. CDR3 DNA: TGTGCCATCAGTGACCCGACAGGGGCCAATGAGCAGTTCTTC.

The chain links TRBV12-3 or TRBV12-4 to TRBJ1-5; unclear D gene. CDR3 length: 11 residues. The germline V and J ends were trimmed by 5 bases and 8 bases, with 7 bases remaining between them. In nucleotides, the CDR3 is TGTGCCAGCAGTCTCGGAGAGCCCCAGCATTTT. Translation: CASSLGEPQHF.